This is a list of T cell receptor beta chains from one sample in a study of blood T cell repertoires in COVID-19. The assay was immunoSEQ multiplex PCR, and TCRdb's table has in-frame clones only and misses some. The sample has over 300,000 clones, under 90% seen once. Sequenced input: PBMCs or T cells enriched from blood (not recorded which). The receptors come from a woman aged 18-29 years who had recovered from COVID-19. Each CDR3 is given with its conserved first and last residue. Clone size appears in some rows only: once, few, many, or a class for an expanded clone.

cdr3_aa | j_call | cdr3_length | v_call | clone_size
CASSRFDYSYEQYF | TRBJ2-7 | 14 | TRBV7-8 | once
CASSQVNYGYTF | TRBJ1-2 | 12 | TRBV6-6 | -
CASSLARLEKLFF | TRBJ1-4 | 13 | TRBV28 | -
CASRVRQSSQGQPQHF | TRBJ1-5 | 16 | TRBV19 | -
CASSEVGYSGNTIYF | TRBJ1-3 | 15 | TRBV2 | few
CASSMGQHSNQPQHF | TRBJ1-5 | 15 | TRBV6-5 | few
CASGSGAGHTGELFF | TRBJ2-2 | 15 | TRBV28 | few
CASSLGQDTDTQYF | TRBJ2-3 | 14 | TRBV5-1 | -
CASSVGSGSSYNEQFF | TRBJ2-1 | 16 | TRBV9 | -
CASEAGRGGYTF | TRBJ1-2 | 12 | TRBV2 | few